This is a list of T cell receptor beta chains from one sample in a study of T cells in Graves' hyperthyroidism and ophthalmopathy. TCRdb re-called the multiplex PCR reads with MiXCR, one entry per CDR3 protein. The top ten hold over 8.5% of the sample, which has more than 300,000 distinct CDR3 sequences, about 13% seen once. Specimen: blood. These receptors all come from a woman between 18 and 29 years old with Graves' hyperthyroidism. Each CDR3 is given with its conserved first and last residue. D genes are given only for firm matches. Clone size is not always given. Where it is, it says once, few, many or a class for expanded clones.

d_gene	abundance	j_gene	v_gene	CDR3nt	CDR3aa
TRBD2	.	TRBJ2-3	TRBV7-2	TGTGCCAGCACCCCTGGAGTCGCGGGGGGCACATTGGATACGCAGTATTTT	CASTPGVAGGTLDTQYF
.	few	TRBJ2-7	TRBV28	TGTGCCAGCAGTTTATCTGCCTACGAGCAGTACTTC	CASSLSAYEQYF
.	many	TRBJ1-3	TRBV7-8	TGTGCCAGCAGCTTAGCTGAAGTAAACGGAAACACCATATATTTT	CASSLAEVNGNTIYF
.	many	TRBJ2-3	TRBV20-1	TGCAGTGCCCCCCTCTTGGGCCTTTATTCGGCAGATACGCAGTATTTT	CSAPLLGLYSADTQYF
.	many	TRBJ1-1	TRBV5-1	TGCGCCAGCAGCTTGGGAGTAGTGAACACTGAAGCTTTCTTT	CASSLGVVNTEAFF
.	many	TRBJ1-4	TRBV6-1	TGTGCCAGCAGGAGGGACTTCGAGAGTGAAAAACTGTTTTTT	CASRRDFESEKLFF
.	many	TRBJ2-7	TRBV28	TGTGCCAGCAGTCCTCTAAACGACGGGTCCTACGAGCAGTACTTC	CASSPLNDGSYEQYF
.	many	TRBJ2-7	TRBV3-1	TGTGCCAGCAGTCCCACCACAAGATCCTACGAGCAGTACTTC	CASSPTTRSYEQYF
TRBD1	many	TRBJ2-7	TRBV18	TGTGCCAGCTCTCCAAATACAGGGGGAGTCTACGAGCAGTACTTC	CASSPNTGGVYEQYF
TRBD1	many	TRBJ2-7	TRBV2	TGTGCCAGCAGGGGACAGGGGTACTACGAGCAGTACTTC	CASRGQGYYEQYF
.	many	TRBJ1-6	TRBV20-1	TGCAGTGCTAGGTCGGCCAGGGAGTTTAATTCACCCCTCCACTTT	CSARSAREFNSPLHF
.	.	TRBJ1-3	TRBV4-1	TGCGCCAGCAGCCAAGGACTTTTGGAAAACACCATATATTTT	CASSQGLLENTIYF
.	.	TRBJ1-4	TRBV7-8	TGTGCCAGCAGCTTAGGGTCAGGGGTTCGGTATGAAAAACTGTTTTTT	CASSLGSGVRYEKLFF
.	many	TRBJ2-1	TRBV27	TGTGCCAGCAGTTTCGGCACCTCGTACAATGAGCAGTTCTTC	CASSFGTSYNEQFF
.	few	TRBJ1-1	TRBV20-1	TGCAGTCTAGGTACACAGACGAACACTGAAGCTTTCTTT	CSLGTQTNTEAFF
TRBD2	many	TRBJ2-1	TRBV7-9	TGTGCCAGCAGCTTAGGGACTAGCGGGGGGGTCTCCTACAATGAGCAGTTCTTC	CASSLGTSGGVSYNEQFF
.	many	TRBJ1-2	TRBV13	TGTGCCAGCAGCTTAGGCGGGACTTTTCCCTATGGCTACACCTTC	CASSLGGTFPYGYTF
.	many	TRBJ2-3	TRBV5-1	TGCGCCAGCAGGAGACAGGAAGATACGCAGTATTTT	CASRRQEDTQYF
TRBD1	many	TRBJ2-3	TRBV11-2	TGTGCCAGCAGCTGGGGACAGGGAGGCCTTAGCACAGATACGCAGTATTTT	CASSWGQGGLSTDTQYF
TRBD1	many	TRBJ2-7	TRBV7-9	TGTGCCAGCAGCCGAGGACAGGGGGTATACGAGCAGTACTTC	CASSRGQGVYEQYF
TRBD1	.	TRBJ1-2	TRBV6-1	TGTGCCAGCCGAACACAGGGGGCAGGGACTGGCTACACCTTC	CASRTQGAGTGYTF
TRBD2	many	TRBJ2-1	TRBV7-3	TGTGCCAGCAGACTAGCGGGGCCGCACAATGAGCAGTTCTTC	CASRLAGPHNEQFF
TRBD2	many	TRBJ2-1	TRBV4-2	TGTGCCAGCAGCCAAGCAGCGGGAGGGTCTGTAGATGAGCAGTTCTTC	CASSQAAGGSVDEQFF
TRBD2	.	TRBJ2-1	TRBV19	TGTGCCAGTAGTACCCCGTCTAGCGGGAGAGAGCAGTTCTTC	CASSTPSSGREQFF
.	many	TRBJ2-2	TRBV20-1	TGCAGTGCTAAGTTGGCGGCGGCCGGGGAGCTGTTTTTT	CSAKLAAAGELFF
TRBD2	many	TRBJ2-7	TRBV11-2	TGTGCCAGCAGCTTAGCGGCGGGGGGGGCCTACGAGCAGTACTTC	CASSLAAGGAYEQYF
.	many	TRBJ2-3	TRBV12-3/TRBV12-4	TGTGCCAGCAGGACCGCCCGGACCCCGGATACGCAGTATTTT	CASRTARTPDTQYF
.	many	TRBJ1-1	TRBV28	TGTGCCAGCAGTTACGGACAGACGAACACTGAAGCTTTCTTT	CASSYGQTNTEAFF
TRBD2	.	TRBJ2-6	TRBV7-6	TGTGCCAGCAGCTACGGGGTAGCGGGGGGCTCTGGGGCCAACGTCCTGACTTTC	CASSYGVAGGSGANVLTF
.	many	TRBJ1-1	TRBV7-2	TGTGCCAGCAGCTTTTCGAATGGGGGCACTGAAGCTTTCTTT	CASSFSNGGTEAFF
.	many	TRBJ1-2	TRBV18	TGTGCCAGCTCACCACCGGGGAATATGGGCTACACCTTC	CASSPPGNMGYTF
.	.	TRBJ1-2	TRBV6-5	TGTGCCAGCAGTTACTCGATTGCCTCCTATGGCTACACCTTC	CASSYSIASYGYTF
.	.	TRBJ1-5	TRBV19	TGTGCCAGTAGTATAGTTTGGCAGCATAGCAATCAGCCCCAGCATTTT	CASSIVWQHSNQPQHF
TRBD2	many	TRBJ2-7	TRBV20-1	TGCAGTGCCCCTGGGGGGACTAGTCCCGAGCAGTACTTC	CSAPGGTSPEQYF
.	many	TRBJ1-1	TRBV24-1	TGTGCCACCAGTGACAGCGACACTGAAGCTTTCTTT	CATSDSDTEAFF
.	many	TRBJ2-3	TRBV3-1	TGTGCCAGCAGCCATATTGAAGATACGCAGTATTTT	CASSHIEDTQYF
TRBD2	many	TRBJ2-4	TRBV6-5	TGTGCCAGCACCACGGGGACTAGCGGGAGAAACATTCAGTACTTC	CASTTGTSGRNIQYF
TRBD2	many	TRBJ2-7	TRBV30	TGTGCCTGGATTCCTAGCGGTCGTTGGGAGCAGTACTTC	CAWIPSGRWEQYF
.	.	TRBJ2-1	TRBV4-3	TGCGCCAGCAGCCAAAGTGCAACGAATCCTCCGGTCAATGAGCAGTTCTTC	CASSQSATNPPVNEQFF
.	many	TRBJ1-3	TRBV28	TGTGCCAGCAGAACAGGGTCGTCCTCTGGAAACACCATATATTTT	CASRTGSSSGNTIYF
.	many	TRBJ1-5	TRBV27	TGTGCCAGCAGTCCAGACGGCTATAGCAATCAGCCCCAGCATTTT	CASSPDGYSNQPQHF
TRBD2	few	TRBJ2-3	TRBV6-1	TGTGCCAGCAGTAAAATACCCCGCTCCCTAGCGGGGGGGCCAGATACGCAGTATTTT	CASSKIPRSLAGGPDTQYF
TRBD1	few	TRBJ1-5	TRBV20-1	TGCAGTGCTAGAAGGGACAGGGGTCAGCCCCAGCATTTT	CSARRDRGQPQHF
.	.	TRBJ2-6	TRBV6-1	TGTGCCAGCAGTGAATTCTCCACCCATAGACGCGTCCTGACTTTC	CASSEFSTHRRVLTF
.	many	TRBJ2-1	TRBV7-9	TGTGCCAGCAGCTTAGTCATAGCGGTGCGAGCCAATGAGCAGTTCTTC	CASSLVIAVRANEQFF
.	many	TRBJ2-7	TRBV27	TGTGCCAGCAGTTTAACTGGGGTCGACTACGAGCAGTACTTC	CASSLTGVDYEQYF
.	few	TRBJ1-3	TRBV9	TGTGCCAGCAGCCCTGCCGATCTCTCTGGAAACACCATATATTTT	CASSPADLSGNTIYF
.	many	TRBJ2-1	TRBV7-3	TGTGCCAGCAGCTCCGGGGCCCTACCTGGAGATGAGCAGTTCTTC	CASSSGALPGDEQFF
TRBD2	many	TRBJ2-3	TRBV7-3	TGTGCCAGCAGCCCCTATACCGCGGGAGGGCCTGGAGATACGCAGTATTTT	CASSPYTAGGPGDTQYF
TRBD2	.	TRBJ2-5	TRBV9	TGTGCCAGCAGCGTTCTAGCGGCCCAAGAGACCCAGTACTTC	CASSVLAAQETQYF
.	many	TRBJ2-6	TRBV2	TGTGCCAGCACCATCCCCAAAGGGTCTGGGGCCAACGTCCTGACTTTC	CASTIPKGSGANVLTF
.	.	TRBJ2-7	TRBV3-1	TGTGCCAGCAGCCAAGGTCTGGTAGGCGACGAGCAGTACTTC	CASSQGLVGDEQYF